This paragraph covers one T cell receptor (beta chain) sequence. The antigen remains unidentified. The data are from a study of shared clonotypes between healthy human individuals. Cells designated naive CD8 were CD45RO-negative and were positively selected for CCR7, with terminally differentiated effector memory CD45RA+ cells excluded. This CDR3 is built from 14 residues. Per germline, CDR1 KGHSH and CDR2 LQKENI. V gave up 4 bases and J gave up 5 bases; unmatched junction bases: 5. Libraries were prepared by immunoSEQ multiplex PCR; TCRdb keeps only in-frame clonotypes and omits some of them. This sample has 550,000 to 600,000 clones; nearly 98% occur once, and the top ten carry 0.3%. Whole-study results and caveats: Between four donors, naive CD4 clonotypes were shared at a level of about 5%. Richness estimates generally favored naive over memory subsets.

The material sequenced was naive CD8+ T cells sorted from blood. V and J are TRBV18 and TRBJ2-5, with 9 bases aligning to TRBD1. The receptor was derived from a man aged 30 to 39 in good health. The CDR3, as DNA: TGTGCCAGCTCACACAGGGGGCTCGGGGAGACCCAGTACTTC. Translated: CASSHRGLGETQYF.